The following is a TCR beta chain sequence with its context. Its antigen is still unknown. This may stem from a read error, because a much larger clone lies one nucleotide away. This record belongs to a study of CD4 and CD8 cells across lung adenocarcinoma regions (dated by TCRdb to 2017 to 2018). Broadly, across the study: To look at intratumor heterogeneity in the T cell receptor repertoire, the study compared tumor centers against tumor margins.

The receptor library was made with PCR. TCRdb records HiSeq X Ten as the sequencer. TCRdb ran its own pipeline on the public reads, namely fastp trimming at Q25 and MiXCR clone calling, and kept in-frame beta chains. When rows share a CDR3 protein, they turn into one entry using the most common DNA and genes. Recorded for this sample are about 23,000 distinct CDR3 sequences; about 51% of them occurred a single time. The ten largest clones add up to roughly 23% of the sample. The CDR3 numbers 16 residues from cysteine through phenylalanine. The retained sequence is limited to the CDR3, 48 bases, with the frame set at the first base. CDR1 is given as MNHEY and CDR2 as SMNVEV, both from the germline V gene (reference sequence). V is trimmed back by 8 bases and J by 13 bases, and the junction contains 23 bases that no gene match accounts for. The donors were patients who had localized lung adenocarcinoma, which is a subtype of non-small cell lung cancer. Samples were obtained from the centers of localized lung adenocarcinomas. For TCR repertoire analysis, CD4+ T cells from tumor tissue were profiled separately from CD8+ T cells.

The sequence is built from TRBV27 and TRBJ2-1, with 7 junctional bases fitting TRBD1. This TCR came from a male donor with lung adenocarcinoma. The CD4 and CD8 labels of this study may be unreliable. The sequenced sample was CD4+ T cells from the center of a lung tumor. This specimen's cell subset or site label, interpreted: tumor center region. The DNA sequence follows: TGTGCCAGCCCTAAAGAGGGGGCGACGGCCAAAAACATTCAGTTCTTC. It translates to CASPKEGATAKNIQFF.